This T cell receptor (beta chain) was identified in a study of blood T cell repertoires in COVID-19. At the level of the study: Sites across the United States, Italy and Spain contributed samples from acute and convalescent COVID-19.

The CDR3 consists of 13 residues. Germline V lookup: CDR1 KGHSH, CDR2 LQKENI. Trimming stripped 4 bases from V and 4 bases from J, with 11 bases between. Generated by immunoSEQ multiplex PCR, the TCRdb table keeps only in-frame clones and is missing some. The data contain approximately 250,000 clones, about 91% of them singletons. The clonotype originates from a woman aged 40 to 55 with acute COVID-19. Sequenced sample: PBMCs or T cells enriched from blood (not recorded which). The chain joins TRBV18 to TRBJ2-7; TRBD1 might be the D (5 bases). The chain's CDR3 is CASSQTQGYEQYV. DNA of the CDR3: TGTGCCAGCTCACAAACCCAGGGTTACGAGCAGTACGTC.